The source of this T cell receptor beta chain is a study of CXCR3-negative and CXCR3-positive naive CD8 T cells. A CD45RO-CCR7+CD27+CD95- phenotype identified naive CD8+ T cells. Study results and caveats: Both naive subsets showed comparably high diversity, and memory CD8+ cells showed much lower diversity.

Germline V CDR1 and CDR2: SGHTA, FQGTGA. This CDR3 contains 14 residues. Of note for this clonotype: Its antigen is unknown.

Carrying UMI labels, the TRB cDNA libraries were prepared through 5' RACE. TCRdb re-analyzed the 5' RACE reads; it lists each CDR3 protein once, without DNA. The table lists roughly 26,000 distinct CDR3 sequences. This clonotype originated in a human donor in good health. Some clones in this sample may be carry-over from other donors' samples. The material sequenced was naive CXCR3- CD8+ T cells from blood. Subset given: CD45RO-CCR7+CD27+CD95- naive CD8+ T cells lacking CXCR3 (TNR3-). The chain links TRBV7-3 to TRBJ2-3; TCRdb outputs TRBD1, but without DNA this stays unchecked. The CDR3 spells CASSPPGITDTQYF.